The T cell receptor beta chain described here comes from a study of shared clonotypes between healthy human individuals. On this clone itself: Its antigen is undetermined.

It was CD45RO-negative cells, positively selected for CCR7, that made up naive CD8 cells, with terminally differentiated effector memory CD45RA+ cells excluded. CDR3 length equals 14 residues. Trimming stripped 3 bases from V and 0 bases from J, with 9 bases between. Germline lookup yields CDR1 SGDLS and CDR2 YYNGEE. Study-level points and caveats: The represented genetic and exposure-history diversity was limited by the small number of donors.

The deep-level immunoSEQ assay was used. Sequencing used immunoSEQ multiplex PCR; TCRdb keeps in-frame clones, though not all of them. The table includes approximately 650,000 clones, around 95% detected once. Material for sequencing was naive CD8+ T cells sorted from blood. The sequence was obtained from a woman under 40 in good health. V and J are TRBV9 and TRBJ1-1; D gene ambiguous. In DNA form, the CDR3 reads TGTGCCAGCAGCGCCGGGAGCCTGAACACTGAAGCTTTCTTT. Residues: CASSAGSLNTEAFF. Based on the CDR3 plus reference TRBV9 and TRBJ1-1, the full variable domain is DSGVTQTPKHLITATGQRVTLRCSPRSGDLSVYWYQQSLDQGLQFLIQYYNGEERAKGNILERFSAQQFPDLHSELNLSSLELGDSALYFCASSAGSLNTEAFFGQGTRLTVV.